The clone carrying this TCR beta chain was counted ten times or more. As yet, its antigen is unknown. Germline V gene lookup returns CDR1 SNHLY and CDR2 FYNNEI. CDR3 length: 14 residues. V was clipped by 8 bases and J by 0 bases, with 13 bases between them. The data are from a study of Graves' ophthalmopathy and Graves' hyperthyroidism. The wider study: Samples of peripheral blood were obtained at initial diagnosis, prior to treatment of any kind. Study findings and constraints: At around 68% sensitivity and 72.22% specificity, the model predicted progression of the ophthalmopathy.

Patients were left out if they had other autoimmune diseases, uncontrolled infections, pregnancy or lactation. Amplification targeted the TCR beta CDR3 regions, with RNA transcripts as the source material. RT-PCR was first run with HTBI primers, then multiplex PCR in a second round. MiXCR was run by TCRdb on the multiplex PCR reads, yielding one entry per CDR3 protein. The table records about 400,000 distinct CDR3 sequences, around 18% of them present only once. Material: peripheral blood. The receptor comes from a woman aged 18-35 years with Graves' ophthalmopathy. The chain is built from TRBV2 and TRBJ1-1; D unclear. The CDR3 loop is CASYRTFMNTEAFF. CDR3 DNA: TGTGCCAGCTACAGAACCTTTATGAACACTGAAGCTTTCTTT. Looking up the rest from reference TRBV2 and TRBJ1-1 gives the full variable domain: EPEVTQTPSHQVTQMGQEVILRCVPISNHLYFYWYRQILGQKVEFLVSFYNNEISEKSEIFDDQFSVERPDGSNFTLKIRSTKLEDSAMYFCASYRTFMNTEAFFGQGTRLTVV.